The table lists the clone carrying this T cell receptor beta chain with a count of one. The data stem from a study of shared T cell receptors in the human thymus. The CDR3 is made up of 16 amino acids. After removal of 6 bases from V and 5 bases from J, the junction contained 13 bases not matched to a gene. Germline V gene data show CDR1 as MDHEN and CDR2 as SYDVKM. Assay used: immunoSEQ multiplex PCR; TCRdb lists only in-frame clones, some missing. The sample has over 650,000 clones, approximately 87% seen once; the top ten hold 0.0094%. These records were also assigned to another study, of human thymus T cells. This second study says: During corrective heart surgery, resections were taken, and the thymus tissue came from them. Both thymic and peripheral blood repertoires showed apparently biased V and J usage. What related research reported was that thymic repertoires overlapped highly among unrelated individuals.

The gene calls are TRBV28 and TRBJ2-1; 7 positions match TRBD2. The specimen sequenced was thymocytes. The TCR originated in a boy less than two years old with a congenital heart defect. The CDR3 reads CASSTSGTKNNNEQFF. CDR3 DNA sequence: TGTGCCAGCAGCACCTCCGGGACTAAAAATAACAATGAGCAGTTCTTC.